The 16 T cell receptor beta chains reported below all come from one sample, sequenced in a study of beta chain features in type 1 diabetes (dated by TCRdb to 2016 to 2019). General conclusions and limits of the study: In all four CD4+ subsets, TCRB CDR3 length was moderately but significantly shorter in type 1 diabetes patients.

Their antigens are not known. Libraries were built with the immunoSEQ multiplex PCR assay. The High Capacity cDNA Reverse Transcription Kit was used to reverse transcribe all of the isolated RNA, meaning that expressed TCRB transcripts were what got sequenced. The table was pulled from immuneACCESS by TCRdb, which kept in-frame rearrangements only. Such tables lose some clones; where checked, under half of the loss comes from unresolved V genes, and the rest has no known cause. The sample data list roughly 180,000 clones, and 6% to 9% of these were observed just once. Roughly 0.5% of the sample rests with the top ten. Source material: central memory CD4+ T cells from blood. These receptors were collected from a man younger than 35 with type 1 diabetes.

This clone has a handful of counts. The chain has TRBV19 and TRBJ2-4; a possible D gene is TRBD1 (6 bases). V lost 7 bases, J lost 6 bases, and 10 bases lay in between. The CDR3 has 12 residues. Germline V gene data show CDR1 as LNHDA and CDR2 as SQIVND (reference sequence). The CDR3, as DNA: TGTGCCAGTATGACAGGTCGAAACATTCAGTACTTC. Its translation is CASMTGRNIQYF.

This clone was counted only a few times. V is TRBV5-5 and J is TRBJ1-1, with a possible D match to TRBD1 (6 bases). CDR3 length: 16 residues. V was clipped by 5 bases and J by 1 base, with 18 bases between them. Germline V gene lookup returns CDR1 SGHKS and CDR2 YYEKEE (reference sequence). The CDR3 DNA is TGTGCCAGCAGTTCCAAGGGAGGGGGAGCGAACACTGAAGCTTTCTTT. Translation: CASSSKGGGANTEAFF.

This clone has just a few counts. Relative to the germline gene, one junction end is altered; a read error may explain this. The chain carries TRBV29-1 and TRBJ1-1, with 7 bases identical to TRBD1. CDR1 and CDR2 from the germline V gene are SQVTM and ANQGSEA. The CDR3 totals 13 residues. DNA for the CDR3: TGCAGCGTTGTGCCAGGGGGGAACGCTGAAGCTTTCTTT. It translates to CSVVPGGNAEAFF.

This clone showed up just a few times. The gene calls are TRBV2 and TRBJ2-1; D perhaps matches TRBD2 (6 bases). Trimming stripped 5 bases from V and 0 bases from J, with 11 bases between. The CDR3 runs to 15 residues. From germline, CDR1 is SNHLY and CDR2 FYNNEI. The CDR3 is CASSLSGSSYNEQFF. CDR3 DNA: TGTGCCAGCAGTCTTAGCGGCAGCTCCTACAATGAGCAGTTCTTC.

The table lists this clone with a few counts. V usage is TRBV6-6 and J usage is TRBJ2-7; 8 bases align to TRBD2. V gave up 7 bases and J gave up 4 bases; unmatched junction bases: 9. Germline CDR1 and CDR2: MNHNY and SVGAGI (reference sequence). The CDR3 is 14 residues long. The CDR3: CASTSGSGAYEQYF. In DNA, the CDR3 is TGTGCCAGCACCTCGGGTAGCGGGGCGTACGAGCAGTACTTC.

Comment on this clone: Different DNA sequences within this sample yield the same CDR3. The rearrangement links TRBV7-8 to TRBJ2-7; 9 nucleotides match TRBD1. The V and J ends lost 3 bases and 4 bases, in that order; junction bases with no gene match: 4. Looked up from germline, CDR1 is SGHVS and CDR2 is FQNEAQ. The CDR3 extends over 14 amino acids. CDR3 nucleotides: TGTGCCAGCAGCTTCCGGGACAGGGATTACGAGCAGTACTTC. Encoded protein: CASSFRDRDYEQYF.

This clone has just a few counts. The rearrangement uses TRBV11-2 and TRBJ1-1; 9 nucleotides match TRBD1. The CDR3 is 14 amino acids. The V gene's germline CDR1 is SGHAT and CDR2 FQNNGV. J was trimmed by 1 base and V by 4 bases; bases with no gene match: 1. Here the CDR3 reads CASSSQGANTEAFF. The CDR3, as DNA: TGTGCCAGCAGCTCACAGGGGGCGAACACTGAAGCTTTCTTT. Supplemented by reference TRBV11-2 and TRBJ1-1, the full variable domain reads EAGVAQSPRYKIIEKRQSVAFWCNPISGHATLYWYQQILGQGPKLLIQFQNNGVVDDSQLPKDRFSAERLKGVDSTLKIQPAKLEDSAVYLCASSSQGANTEAFFGQGTRLTVV.

V gene TRBV5-4 combines with J gene TRBJ2-5, with a tentative D call TRBD2 (5 bases). Per germline, CDR1 SGHNT and CDR2 YYREEE (reference sequence). The ends were cut back, 0 bases at V and 4 bases at J, with 7 bases in the middle. The CDR3 length is 13 residues. The CDR3 DNA is TGTGCCAGCAGCTTGGCCGGGATAGAGACCCAGTACTTC. Its translation: CASSLAGIETQYF. Together with reference TRBV5-4 and TRBJ2-5, the CDR3 gives the full variable domain: ETGVTQSPTHLIKTRGQQVTLRCSSQSGHNTVSWYQQALGQGPQFIFQYYREEENGRGNFPPRFSGLQFPNYSSELNVNALELDDSALYLCASSLAGIETQYFGPGTRLLVL.

This clone occurred a few times. The genes are TRBV27 and TRBJ2-3; 8 bases line up with TRBD1. The CDR3 loop spans 15 amino acids. Germline V gene data show CDR1 as MNHEY and CDR2 as SMNVEV (reference sequence). V dropped 5 bases and J dropped 5; count of bases not matched to a gene: 9. This CDR3 is CASSVLSGGVDTQYF. CDR3 nucleotide sequence: TGTGCCAGCAGTGTCCTTTCAGGGGGCGTAGATACGCAGTATTTT.

This clone appeared a few times. The chain combines TRBV9 with TRBJ2-1; the D gene is possibly TRBD1 (6 bases). This CDR3 comprises 15 residues. Germline V gene sequence: CDR1 SGDLS, CDR2 YYNGEE. Trimming took off 0 bases at V and 3 bases at J, with 10 bases between the two ends. Here the CDR3 DNA reads TGTGCCAGCAGCGTAGCCCAGGGGCGCTACAATGAGCAGTTCTTC. Protein sequence: CASSVAQGRYNEQFF.

This chain connects TRBV6-5 to TRBJ2-3, with D possibly being TRBD1 (6 bases). The CDR3 runs to 14 residues. Germline CDR1 reads MNHEY; CDR2 reads SVGAGI. V shed 10 bases and J shed 3 bases, with 17 bases lying between them. The CDR3 region is CATLRTEGTDTQYF. As DNA, the CDR3 is TGTGCCACCCTCCGGACAGAGGGAACAGATACGCAGTATTTT.

This clone occurred a few times. V and J are TRBV5-1 and TRBJ2-5, with 8 bases that match TRBD2. The germline gives CDR1 SGHRS, CDR2 YFSETQ. The CDR3 has 14 amino acids. Germline trimming cut 3 bases from V and 2 bases from J; bases unmatched to any gene: 3. The CDR3 sequence: CASSWIAGQETQYF. CDR3 DNA: TGCGCCAGCAGCTGGATAGCGGGGCAAGAGACCCAGTACTTC.

This chain connects TRBV2 to TRBJ2-5; the D gene is possibly TRBD2 (6 bases). This CDR3 has 13 amino acids. Germline V lookup: CDR1 SNHLY, CDR2 FYNNEI. Deletions cut 9 bases from V and 5 bases from J, with 16 bases between. The CDR3 DNA follows: TGTGCCAGTCAACTATCACGGGGGGAGACCCAGTACTTC. Translating gives CASQLSRGETQYF.

This clone was detected only a few times. The chain combines TRBV29-1 with TRBJ2-5; D is undetermined. CDR3 length equals 10 residues. Germline V gene data show CDR1 as SQVTM and CDR2 as ANQGSEA. Trimming removed 6 bases from V and 5 bases from J, with 7 bases in between. The CDR3 DNA reads TGCAGCGTCGCAAGCGAGACCCAGTACTTC. This encodes CSVASETQYF.

The chain joins TRBV7-8 to TRBJ2-6; D is unresolved. V lost 4 bases and J 0 bases, leaving 16 bases between the germline ends. Germline-derived CDR1 and CDR2 are SGHVS and FQNEAQ. This CDR3 contains 18 residues. CDR3 sequence (DNA): TGTGCCAGCAGCTCGCTGACTCTAAGCAACTCTGGGGCCAACGTCCTGACTTTC. It specifies CASSSLTLSNSGANVLTF.

The J gene is TRBJ2-1, the V gene TRBV7-2; 7 bases map to TRBD2. V lost 3 bases and J lost 0; bases outside the gene matches: 2. The CDR3 spans 15 residues. CDR1 is SGHTA, CDR2 FQGNSA, per germline. CDR3 bases: TGTGCCAGCAGCTTTGGCGGGAGCTCCTACAATGAGCAGTTCTTC. This sequence encodes CASSFGGSSYNEQFF.